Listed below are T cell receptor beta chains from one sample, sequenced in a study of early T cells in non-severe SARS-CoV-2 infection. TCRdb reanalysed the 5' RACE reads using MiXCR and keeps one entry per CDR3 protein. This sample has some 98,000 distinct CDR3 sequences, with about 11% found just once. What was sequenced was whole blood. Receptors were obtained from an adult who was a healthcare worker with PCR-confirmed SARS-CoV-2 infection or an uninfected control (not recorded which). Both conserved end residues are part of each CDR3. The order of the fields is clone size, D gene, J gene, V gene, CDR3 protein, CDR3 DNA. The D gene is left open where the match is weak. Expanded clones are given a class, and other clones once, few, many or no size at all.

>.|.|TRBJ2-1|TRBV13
CASSVDSYNEQFF
TGTGCCAGCAGCGTGGACAGTTACAATGAGCAGTTCTTC
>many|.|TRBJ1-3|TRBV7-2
CASSFRSSGNTIYF
TGTGCCAGCAGCTTCAGGAGCTCTGGAAACACCATATATTTT
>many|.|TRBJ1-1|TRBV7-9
CASSYGTSDEAFF
TGTGCCAGCAGCTATGGGACTTCAGATGAAGCTTTCTTT
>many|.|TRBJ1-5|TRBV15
CATSRVGSTNQPQHF
TGTGCCACCAGCAGAGTGGGCAGCACCAATCAGCCCCAGCATTTT
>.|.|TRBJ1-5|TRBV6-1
CASSLEGFQPQHF
TGTGCCAGCAGCCTGGAAGGGTTCCAGCCCCAGCATTTT
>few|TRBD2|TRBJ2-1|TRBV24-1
CATSGKRESSYNEQFF
TGTGCCACCAGTGGCAAGCGGGAGAGCTCCTACAATGAGCAGTTCTTC
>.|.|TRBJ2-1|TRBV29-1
CSVEFVSQGRDEQFF
TGCAGCGTTGAGTTCGTGTCGCAGGGGCGGGATGAGCAGTTCTTC
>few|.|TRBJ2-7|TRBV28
CASSTFRDYEQYF
TGTGCCAGCAGTACCTTCAGGGATTACGAGCAGTACTTC
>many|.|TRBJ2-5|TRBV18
CASSPTLGSIQETQYF
TGTGCCAGCTCACCGACTTTAGGCAGCATCCAAGAGACCCAGTACTTC
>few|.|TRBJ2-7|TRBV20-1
CSAREGGFYEQYF
TGCAGTGCTAGAGAAGGGGGGTTCTACGAGCAGTACTTC
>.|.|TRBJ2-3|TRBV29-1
CSFLLTDTQYF
TGCAGCTTCCTCCTCACAGATACGCAGTATTTT
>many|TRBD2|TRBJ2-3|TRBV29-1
CSVGLAGSTDTQYF
TGCAGCGTTGGCCTAGCGGGGAGCACAGATACGCAGTATTTT
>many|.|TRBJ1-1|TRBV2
CASTRGEMNTEAFF
TGTGCCAGCACTCGAGGGGAGATGAACACTGAAGCTTTCTTT
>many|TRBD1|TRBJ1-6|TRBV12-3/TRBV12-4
CASNIQGEDSPLHF
TGTGCCAGCAACATACAGGGGGAAGATTCACCCCTCCACTTT
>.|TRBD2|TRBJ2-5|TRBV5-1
CASSLRSSGEETQYF
TGCGCCAGCAGCTTGCGATCTAGCGGTGAAGAGACCCAGTACTTC
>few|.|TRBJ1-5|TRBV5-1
CASSPSGLSNQPQHF
TGCGCCAGCAGCCCCTCCGGACTGAGCAATCAGCCCCAGCATTTT
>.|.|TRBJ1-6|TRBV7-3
CASSLTGTTNSPLHF
TGTGCCAGCAGCTTAACGGGCACCACAAATTCACCCCTCCACTTT